One sample yielded the 24 T cell receptor beta chains listed below, sequenced in a study of blood T cells in healthy people across ages. Primers used in a second PCR of about 7 to 11 cycles were a sample-barcoded 5' primer and a J-beta primer mix. TCRdb processed the 5' RACE reads anew with MiXCR; each CDR3 protein has one entry. The profile shows roughly 680,000 distinct CDR3 sequences, around 52% of them singletons. Material for sequencing was blood. These receptors were taken from a woman older than 75 in good health.

The chain has TRBV20-1 and TRBJ2-2; D may correspond to TRBD1 or TRBD2 (5 bases each). Trimming removed 2 bases at V and 0 bases at J, with 13 bases between. Germline V gene sequence: CDR1 DFQATT, CDR2 SNEGSKA (reference sequence). The CDR3 extends over 16 amino acids. CDR3 sequence: CSARPAGTANTGELFF. The CDR3 bases are TGCAGTGCTAGACCCGCCGGGACCGCGAACACCGGGGAGCTGTTTTTT.

This clonotype appeared a single time. A much larger clone sits a single nucleotide away, making a read error possible. The chain employs TRBV9 and TRBJ2-5; D ambiguous. The CDR3 sequence is 15 residues long. Germline V gene lookup returns CDR1 SGDLS and CDR2 YYNGEE. CDR3 coding DNA: TGTGCCAGCGGCGTAGCACCTTCTAGGGAAGAGACCCAGTACTTC. The encoded protein is CASGVAPSREETQYF.

This chain joins TRBV5-1 and TRBJ2-1, with D tentatively TRBD1 (6 bases). The CDR3 contains 14 residues. The germline V gene has CDR1 SGHRS and CDR2 YFSETQ. V shed 3 bases and J shed 6 bases, with 13 bases lying between them. The CDR3 sequence is CASSSREGGNEQFF. The CDR3 DNA is TGCGCCAGCAGCTCCCGGGAAGGGGGCAATGAGCAGTTCTTC.

This clonotype was seen only a few times. The chain carries TRBV6-6 and TRBJ1-3; possible D gene TRBD1, 5 bases. CDR3 length: 16 residues. Trimming pared 4 bases from V and 0 bases from J, leaving 13 bases between. CDR1 is MNHNY, CDR2 SVGAGI, per germline (reference sequence). Here the CDR3 DNA reads TGTGCCAGCAGTTTTTCAGGGATCAGCTCTGGAAACACCATATATTTT. This translates into CASSFSGISSGNTIYF.

The chain is built from TRBV7-6 and TRBJ2-6, with D perhaps given as TRBD1 or TRBD2 (5 bases each). Germline V lookup: CDR1 SGHVS, CDR2 FNYEAQ. The CDR3 covers 18 residues. Trimming removed 4 bases at V and 1 base at J, with 17 bases between. CDR3 DNA: TGTGCCAGCAGCTCGGGACCAAACCCATCTTCTGGGGCCAACGTCCTGACTTTC. Translating it yields CASSSGPNPSSGANVLTF.

This clonotype was counted many times. The genes are TRBV7-2 and TRBJ2-2; 10 positions match TRBD2. V was clipped by 5 bases and J by 4 bases; unmatched bases: 7. The CDR3 length is 16 residues. Germline values: CDR1 SGHTA, CDR2 FQGNSA. CDR3 amino acids: CASSMRTSGSTGELFF. DNA of the CDR3: TGTGCCAGCAGCATGAGGACTAGCGGTTCCACCGGGGAGCTGTTTTTT. Complete variable domain (other parts from reference TRBV7-2 and TRBJ2-2): GAGVSQSPSNKVTEKGKDVELRCDPISGHTALYWYRQSLGQGLEFLIYFQGNSAPDKSGLPSDRFSAERTGGSVSTLTIQRTQQEDSAVYLCASSMRTSGSTGELFFGEGSRLTVL.

The V gene is TRBV29-1, the J gene TRBJ2-5; 11 bases are shared with TRBD1. Trimming took 6 bases from V and 4 from J; bases not matched to a gene: 7. This CDR3 is built from 14 residues. The germline CDR1 and CDR2 sequences are SQVTM and ANQGSEA. CDR3 protein: CSVAWTGGLETQYF. In nucleotides, the CDR3 is TGCAGCGTCGCATGGACAGGGGGCTTAGAGACCCAGTACTTC.

A single count supports this clonotype. The chain employs TRBV20-1 and TRBJ1-2; no reliable D call. The germline V gene has CDR1 DFQATT and CDR2 SNEGSKA (reference sequence). Deletions cut 6 bases from V and 4 bases from J, with 15 bases between. This CDR3 is built from 13 residues. CDR3 protein: CSAGPAAPYGYTF. The CDR3 DNA sequence: TGCAGTGCCGGGCCGGCCGCCCCCTATGGCTACACCTTC.

The chain links TRBV3-1 to TRBJ2-1; possible D gene TRBD2, 6 bases. The CDR3 has 17 amino acids. Trimming stripped 0 bases from V and 0 bases from J, with 12 bases between. Germline assignment: CDR1 LGHDT and CDR2 YNNKEL (reference sequence). The CDR3 DNA reads TGTGCCAGCAGCCAAGACCCTGCGGGAAGCTCCTACAATGAGCAGTTCTTC. It translates to CASSQDPAGSSYNEQFF.

This clonotype occurred many times. V is TRBV5-1 and J is TRBJ2-3; 8 bases are a match to TRBD1. J was trimmed by 5 bases and V by 2 bases; bases with no gene match: 4. The CDR3 is made up of 14 amino acids. Germline V gene sequence: CDR1 SGHRS, CDR2 YFSETQ. As DNA, the CDR3 is TGCGCCAGCAGCTTCCAGGGGGCAGGAGATACGCAGTATTTT. Translating it yields CASSFQGAGDTQYF.

V gene TRBV20-1 combines with J gene TRBJ1-5; 8 bases fit TRBD1. Germline V gene data show CDR1 as DFQATT and CDR2 as SNEGSKA (reference sequence). This CDR3 is built from 14 residues. V shed 6 bases and J 0 bases; nucleotides not matched to a gene: 4. This CDR3 is CSARTGNSNQPQHF. Written as DNA, the CDR3 is TGCAGTGCAAGGACAGGGAATAGCAATCAGCCCCAGCATTTT.

Comment on this clonotype: A junction end diverges from the germline sequence, so it may reflect a read error. The genes are TRBV27 and TRBJ2-1; TRBD2 might be the D (5 bases). Looked up from germline, CDR1 is MNHEY and CDR2 is SMNVEV (reference sequence). The CDR3 runs to 15 residues. The CDR3 nucleotides read TGTGCCAACAGTTTGAGAGGGAATAGGTACAATGAGCAGTTCTTC. This gives the protein CANSLRGNRYNEQFF.

This chain joins TRBV3-1 and TRBJ2-7; D gene uncertain. The J call may not be correct, given that the DNA end is closer to TRBJ2-5. Germline CDR1 reads LGHDT; CDR2 reads YNNKEL (reference sequence). CDR3 length: 11 residues. The CDR3 region is CASKRSETQYF. CDR3 coding DNA: TGTGCCAGCAAAAGATCAGAGACCCAGTACTTC.

This clonotype was seen a few times. The V call is TRBV20-1, the J call TRBJ2-2; no definite D call. The V end was cut by 0 bases, the J end by 7 bases, with 12 bases between. Per the germline V gene, CDR1 is DFQATT and CDR2 is SNEGSKA (reference sequence). The CDR3 totals 14 residues. CDR3 amino acids: CSARDPAEGGELFF. DNA for the CDR3: TGCAGTGCTAGAGATCCGGCGGAAGGCGGGGAGCTGTTTTTT.

The chain links TRBV9 to TRBJ2-1, with 8 nucleotides matching TRBD2. With the DNA end fitting TRBJ2-7 better, the J assignment may be wrong. Germline V gene lookup returns CDR1 SGDLS and CDR2 YYNGEE. CDR3 size: 14 residues. CDR3 bases: TGTGCCAGCAGCGTAGTAGCGGGGTCATACGAGCAGTACTTC. Protein: CASSVVAGSYEQYF.

In its sample, this clonotype was seen once. The V gene is TRBV29-1, the J gene TRBJ2-7; 9 nucleotides line up with TRBD1. Germline-derived CDR1 and CDR2 are SQVTM and ANQGSEA. The V segment lost 7 bases and the J segment 2 bases; nucleotides outside the gene matches: 9. The CDR3 loop spans 14 amino acids. This chain's CDR3 is CSARPGQGTYEQYF. The CDR3 DNA sequence: TGCAGCGCCCGCCCGGGACAGGGTACCTACGAGCAGTACTTC.

The rearrangement uses TRBV20-1 and TRBJ2-2, with D possibly matching TRBD2 (5 bases). The germline V gene has CDR1 DFQATT and CDR2 SNEGSKA (reference sequence). This CDR3 is built from 12 residues. Between the trimmed V and J ends, which lost 3 bases and 6 bases, there was a span of 8 bases. CDR3 coding DNA: TGCAGTGCTAGCGCGGGTTCCGGGGAGCTGTTTTTT. Translated, it gives CSASAGSGELFF.

This clonotype was seen a handful of times. The rearrangement links TRBV5-5 to TRBJ1-5, with TRBD1 as a possible D gene (5 bases). The CDR3 contains 18 residues. Germline CDR1 SGHKS, CDR2 YYEKEE (reference sequence). The germline V and J ends were trimmed by 6 bases and 0 bases, with 22 bases remaining between them. The CDR3 reads CASIPGGARPHSNQPQHF. CDR3 nucleotides: TGTGCCAGCATTCCGGGAGGGGCGCGTCCTCATAGCAATCAGCCCCAGCATTTT. Combining the CDR3 with reference TRBV5-5 and TRBJ1-5 gives the whole variable domain DAGVTQSPTHLIKTRGQQVTLRCSPISGHKSVSWYQQVLGQGPQFIFQYYEKEERGRGNFPDRFSARQFPNYSSELNVNALLLGDSALYLCASIPGGARPHSNQPQHFGDGTRLSIL.

Remarks on this clonotype: A much larger clone sits a single nucleotide away, making a read error possible. V and J are TRBV20-1 and TRBJ2-1; D is perhaps TRBD2 (5 bases). This CDR3 has 14 residues. Germline lookup yields CDR1 DFQATT and CDR2 SNEGSKA (reference sequence). The V and J ends lost 5 bases and 3 bases respectively, with 14 bases between them. The CDR3 spells CSAQDSLGYNEQFF. For the CDR3, the DNA is TGCAGTGCTCAGGACTCTCTTGGCTACAATGAGCAGTTCTTC.

The chain is built from TRBV10-3 and TRBJ1-1, with D unresolved. Trimming took off 0 bases at V and 10 bases at J, with 15 bases between the two ends. The CDR3 is made up of 14 amino acids. Germline values: CDR1 ENHRY, CDR2 SYGVKD. The DNA for the CDR3 is TGTGCCATCAGTGAGTCGGTGCCTCGGAAGGGAGCTTTCTTT. This encodes CAISESVPRKGAFF.

V is TRBV7-2 and J is TRBJ2-3; no clear D gene. Germline V gene lookup returns CDR1 SGHTA and CDR2 FQGNSA. Trimming stripped 2 bases from V and 6 bases from J, with 12 bases between. CDR3 length equals 14 residues. For the CDR3, the DNA is TGTGCCAGCAGCTTATCCCGGGCTTCCGATACGCAGTATTTT. Amino acid sequence: CASSLSRASDTQYF.

The chain uses TRBV20-1 and TRBJ1-6; 10 bases fit TRBD1. V lost 0 bases and J lost 8; bases outside the gene matches: 4. This CDR3 region has 15 residues. Germline-derived CDR1 and CDR2 are DFQATT and SNEGSKA (reference sequence). In DNA, the CDR3 is TGCAGTGCTAGAGATCGGGACAGGGGAGATTCACCCCTCCACTTT. As protein: CSARDRDRGDSPLHF.

This clonotype has only a few counts. A much larger clone is a single base away; this may be a read error. Written as DNA, the CDR3 is TGTGCCAGCTCAGACCGGGAGACCCAGTACTTC. Protein sequence: CASSDRETQYF. The chain carries TRBV12-3 or TRBV12-4 and TRBJ2-5; no reliable D call. V shed 8 bases and J shed 5 bases, with 9 bases lying between them. The CDR3 length is 11 residues.

The chain links TRBV6-5 to TRBJ2-5; TRBD2 is a possible D gene (6 bases). The V and J ends lost 4 bases and 5 bases respectively, with 20 bases between them. The CDR3 consists of 16 residues. Germline CDR1 is MNHEY and CDR2 is SVGAGI. CDR3 in DNA: TGTGCCAGCAGTTCGCAGGTCGGGGGAGGTCGGGAGACCCAGTACTTC. Translation gives CASSSQVGGGRETQYF.